This TCR beta chain came from a study of control samples from healthy donors and cancer patients. With 2 bases removed from V and 10 bases from J, the gap between germline ends came to 9 bases. The length of the CDR3 is 12 residues. Germline V gene lookup returns CDR1 WSHSY and CDR2 SAAADI. TCRdb's table, derived via immunoSEQ multiplex PCR, lists solely in-frame clones and lacks some. The sample records tens of thousands of clones, roughly nine tenths being singletons. The V call is TRBV10-2, the J call TRBJ2-1, with D unresolved. The sample taken for sequencing was blood. This clonotype was sampled from a man aged 50 or older in good health. DNA for the CDR3: TGCGCCAGCAGTGAGGTAACAGCCGAGCAGTTCTTC. Amino acids: CASSEVTAEQFF.